The 5 T cell receptor beta chains listed next were all sequenced from one sample in a study of Graves' ophthalmopathy and Graves' hyperthyroidism. TCR beta CDR3 regions were amplified from RNA transcripts. First-round RT-PCR relied on HTBI primers, and a second-round multiplex PCR came next. TCRdb fed the multiplex PCR reads into MiXCR, producing one record per CDR3 protein. This sample has around 470,000 distinct CDR3 sequences, with 14% found just once. Sequenced: blood. The receptors were gathered from a woman in her 30s with Graves' ophthalmopathy.

Ten or more counts support this clonotype. This chain joins TRBV11-2 and TRBJ2-7; 7 bases align to TRBD2. Germline values: CDR1 SGHAT, CDR2 FQNNGV. The V segment lost 5 bases and the J segment 5 bases; nucleotides outside the gene matches: 15. CDR3 length: 16 amino acids. CDR3: CASSPAPSGKGHEQYF. In DNA form, the CDR3 reads TGTGCCAGCAGCCCGGCCCCGAGCGGGAAGGGGCACGAGCAGTACTTC.

This clonotype was found a few times. The genes are TRBV12-3 or TRBV12-4 and TRBJ1-1; D is unresolved. V shed 3 bases and J shed 5 bases, with 10 bases lying between them. The CDR3 consists of 13 residues. The CDR3 sequence is CASSFQRRTEAFF. The CDR3 DNA reads as TGTGCCAGCAGTTTCCAGAGACGGACTGAAGCTTTCTTT.

This clonotype was seen a handful of times. The V call is TRBV12-3 or TRBV12-4, the J call TRBJ1-5; 10 bases line up with TRBD1. The V segment lost 2 bases and the J segment 7 bases; nucleotides outside the gene matches: 5. The CDR3 contains 15 residues. As DNA, the CDR3 is TGTGCCAGCAGTTTACAGGGACAGGGGATGCAGCCCCAGCATTTT. Protein product: CASSLQGQGMQPQHF.

The J gene is TRBJ1-1, the V gene TRBV6-1; 7 bases line up with TRBD1. Germline V gene sequence: CDR1 MNHNS, CDR2 SASEGT. The CDR3 loop spans 15 amino acids. V was pared by 8 bases and J by 0 bases, with 9 bases of the junction left unmatched. The CDR3 DNA sequence: TGTGCCAGCGGAGAGCAGGGGGGCATGAACACTGAAGCTTTCTTT. Its protein product is CASGEQGGMNTEAFF.

V and J are TRBV6-2 or TRBV6-3 and TRBJ2-7, with TRBD2 identical over 8 bases. Trimming took 3 bases from V and 2 from J; bases not matched to a gene: 3. The CDR3 runs 14 residues. Germline V CDR1 and CDR2: MNHEY, SVGEGT. The CDR3 sequence is CASSYSGNTYEQYF. The CDR3, as DNA: TGTGCCAGCAGTTATAGCGGGAATACCTACGAGCAGTACTTC.